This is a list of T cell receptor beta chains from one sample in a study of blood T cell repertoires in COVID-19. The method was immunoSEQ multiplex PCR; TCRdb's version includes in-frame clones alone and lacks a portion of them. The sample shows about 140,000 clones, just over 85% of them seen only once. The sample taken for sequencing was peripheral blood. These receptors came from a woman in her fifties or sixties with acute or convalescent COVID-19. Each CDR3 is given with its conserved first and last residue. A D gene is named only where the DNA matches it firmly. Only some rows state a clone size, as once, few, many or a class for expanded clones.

DNA: TGCGCCAGCAGCATAGTAGCGGCCCTCACAGATACGCAGTATTTT; CDR3: CASSIVAALTDTQYF; D: NA; V: TRBV5-1; J: TRBJ2-3; size: NA
DNA: TGTGCCAGCTCACCTACCGGGGTCGTGGATACGCAGTATTTT; CDR3: CASSPTGVVDTQYF; D: NA; V: TRBV18; J: TRBJ2-3; size: NA
DNA: TGTGCCAGCAGCTTACTAGCGGGGTTTCTCGGGGAGCTGTTTTTT; CDR3: CASSLLAGFLGELFF; D: TRBD2; V: TRBV7-2; J: TRBJ2-2; size: NA
DNA: TGTGCCACCGGGACTCCGAACACCGGGGAGCTGTTTTTT; CDR3: CATGTPNTGELFF; D: NA; V: TRBV24-1; J: TRBJ2-2; size: few
DNA: TGCGCCAGCTTAGGACAGGGGGCGGCCGGGGAGCTGTTTTTT; CDR3: CASLGQGAAGELFF; D: TRBD1; V: TRBV5-1; J: TRBJ2-2; size: NA
DNA: TGTGCCATCAGCCCTACAGGGAGGGACAATGAGCAGTTCTTC; CDR3: CAISPTGRDNEQFF; D: NA; V: TRBV10-3; J: TRBJ2-1; size: NA
DNA: TGTGCCATCAAATCCGGGACTAGCGGGGGAGAGCAGTTCTTC; CDR3: CAIKSGTSGGEQFF; D: TRBD2; V: TRBV10-3; J: TRBJ2-1; size: NA
DNA: TGTGCCAGCAGCTTAGAACAGTTTGCAACTAATGAAAAACTGTTTTTT; CDR3: CASSLEQFATNEKLFF; D: NA; V: TRBV7-2; J: TRBJ1-4; size: NA
DNA: TGCAGCGTCGCGGACAGGGGCGGCGAGGAGCAGTACTTC; CDR3: CSVADRGGEEQYF; D: TRBD1; V: TRBV29-1; J: TRBJ2-7; size: NA
DNA: TGTGCCAGTAGTGCTACAGGGGGCACTGAAGCTTTCTTT; CDR3: CASSATGGTEAFF; D: TRBD1; V: TRBV19; J: TRBJ1-1; size: NA